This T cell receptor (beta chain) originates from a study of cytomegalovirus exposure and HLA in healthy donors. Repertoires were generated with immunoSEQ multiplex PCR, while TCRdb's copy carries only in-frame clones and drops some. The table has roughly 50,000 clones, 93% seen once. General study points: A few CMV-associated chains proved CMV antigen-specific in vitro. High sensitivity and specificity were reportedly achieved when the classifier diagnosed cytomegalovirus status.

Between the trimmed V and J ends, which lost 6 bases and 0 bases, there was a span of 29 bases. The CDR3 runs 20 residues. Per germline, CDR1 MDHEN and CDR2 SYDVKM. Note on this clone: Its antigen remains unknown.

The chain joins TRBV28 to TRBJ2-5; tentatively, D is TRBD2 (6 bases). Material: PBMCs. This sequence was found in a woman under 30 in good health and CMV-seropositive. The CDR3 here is CASRPPHTGLRGPNQETQYF. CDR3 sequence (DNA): TGTGCCAGCAGACCGCCCCACACCGGACTACGGGGCCCAAACCAAGAGACCCAGTACTTC.